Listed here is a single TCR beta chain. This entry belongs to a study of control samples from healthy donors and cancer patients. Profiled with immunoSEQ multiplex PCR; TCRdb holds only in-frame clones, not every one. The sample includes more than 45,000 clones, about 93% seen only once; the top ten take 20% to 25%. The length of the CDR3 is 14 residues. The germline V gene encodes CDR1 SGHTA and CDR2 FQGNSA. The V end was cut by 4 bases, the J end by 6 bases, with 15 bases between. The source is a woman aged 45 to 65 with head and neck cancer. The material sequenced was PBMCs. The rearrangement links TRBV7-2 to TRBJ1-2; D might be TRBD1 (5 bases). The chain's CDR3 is CASSSRGGDNGYTF. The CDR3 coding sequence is TGTGCCAGCAGCTCCCGGGGAGGGGATAATGGCTACACCTTC.